The 20 T cell receptor beta chains below were found in one sample sequenced in a study of T cells in Graves' hyperthyroidism and ophthalmopathy. From RNA transcripts, TCR beta CDR3 regions were amplified. TCR CDR3 underwent first-round RT-PCR with the HTBI primer set. TCRdb called the multiplex PCR reads again in MiXCR, with one record for every CDR3 protein. In the table there are about 300,000 distinct CDR3 sequences, approximately 18% of which are singletons. Sequencing was done on a sample of blood. The receptors were sampled from a man between 50 and 59 years old with Graves' ophthalmopathy.

V and J are TRBV11-2 and TRBJ2-5, with TRBD2 matching over 9 bases. Germline V gene sequence: CDR1 SGHAT, CDR2 FQNNGV. The CDR3 length is 16 residues. V trimming: 5 bases; J trimming: 2 bases; junction bases outside the gene matches: 9. The CDR3 here is CASSPYGAGGQETQYF. The CDR3 DNA reads TGTGCCAGCAGCCCATACGGGGCGGGAGGGCAAGAGACCCAGTACTTC.

At least ten counts were recorded for this clonotype. The rearrangement joins TRBV5-5 to TRBJ1-3; D is ambiguous. Germline lookup yields CDR1 SGHKS and CDR2 YYEKEE (reference sequence). There are 16 residues in the CDR3. Trimming removed 3 bases at V and 0 bases at J, with 13 bases between. CDR3 protein: CASSYRSDGSGNTIYF. CDR3 bases: TGTGCCAGCAGCTACCGCTCGGACGGCTCTGGAAACACCATATATTTT.

There are many counts of this clonotype. This sequence joins TRBV28 and TRBJ1-5, with D maybe TRBD1 (5 bases). The CDR3 has 15 amino acids. Looked up from germline, CDR1 is MDHEN and CDR2 is SYDVKM. V gave up 3 bases and J gave up 1 base, with 10 bases separating them. Here the CDR3 DNA reads TGTGCCAGCAGTTTGGGGGGTAGCAGCAATCAGCCCCAGCATTTT. Its translation: CASSLGGSSNQPQHF. Drawing the rest from reference TRBV28 and TRBJ1-5, the complete variable domain is DVKVTQSSRYLVKRTGEKVFLECVQDMDHENMFWYRQDPGLGLRLIYFSYDVKMKEKGDIPEGYSVSREKKERFSLILESASTNQTSMYLCASSLGGSSNQPQHFGDGTRLSIL.

This clonotype came up many times. The chain employs TRBV11-1 and TRBJ2-7; D not resolved. Looked up from germline, CDR1 is SGHAT and CDR2 is FQDESV (reference sequence). The CDR3 sequence is 14 residues long. Deletions cut 1 base from V and 2 bases from J, with 9 bases between. The CDR3 sequence is CASSLGGAAYEQYF. CDR3 bases: TGTGCCAGCAGCTTAGGGGGTGCCGCCTACGAGCAGTACTTC.

The chain has TRBV5-4 and TRBJ1-2; 8 nucleotides align to TRBD1. The V gene end was trimmed by 1 base and the J gene end by 7 bases; junction bases not matched to a gene: 9. The CDR3 loop spans 15 amino acids. From germline, CDR1 is SGHNT and CDR2 YYREEE (reference sequence). CDR3 DNA sequence: TGTGCCAGCAGCTTGCCGACAGGGGAACGGTTTGGCTACACCTTC. It translates to CASSLPTGERFGYTF.

The chain is built from TRBV4-1 and TRBJ2-5; D not certain. Trimming removed 4 bases from V and 4 bases from J, with 10 bases in between. Germline V lookup: CDR1 MGHRA, CDR2 YSYEKL. This CDR3 is built from 13 residues. CDR3 amino acids: CASSLTLGETQYF. The CDR3 nucleotides are TGCGCCAGCAGCCTGACTCTAGGAGAGACCCAGTACTTC.

This clonotype was counted many times. This chain's CDR3 is CASSLGGRASDTQYF. As DNA, the CDR3 is TGCGCCAGCAGCTTAGGCGGGAGGGCCTCAGATACGCAGTATTTT. The chain couples TRBV5-1 to TRBJ2-3; 9 nucleotides match TRBD2. V gave up 2 bases and J gave up 4 bases; unmatched junction bases: 5. The CDR3 has 15 residues. The germline V gene encodes CDR1 SGHRS and CDR2 YFSETQ.

There are a few counts of this clonotype. This chain links TRBV20-1 with TRBJ2-7; D call uncertain. The germline gives CDR1 DFQATT, CDR2 SNEGSKA (reference sequence). This CDR3 contains 13 residues. Trimming removed 3 bases from V and 7 bases from J, with 16 bases in between. The CDR3 loop is CSARAAPTREQYF. In DNA form, the CDR3 reads TGCAGTGCTAGGGCGGCGCCCACGAGGGAGCAGTACTTC.

Many counts were recorded for this clonotype. The genes are TRBV28 and TRBJ2-7; 8 bases align to TRBD1. The ends lost 3 bases at V and 0 bases at J; junction bases unmatched: 4. Germline V CDR1 and CDR2: MDHEN, SYDVKM. The CDR3 totals 15 residues. CDR3 bases: TGTGCCAGCAGTTTCGGACAGGGAAGCTCCTACGAGCAGTACTTC. Translating it yields CASSFGQGSSYEQYF. The full variable domain, in which reference TRBV28 and TRBJ2-7 provide the parts outside the CDR3, is DVKVTQSSRYLVKRTGEKVFLECVQDMDHENMFWYRQDPGLGLRLIYFSYDVKMKEKGDIPEGYSVSREKKERFSLILESASTNQTSMYLCASSFGQGSSYEQYFGPGTRLTVT.

In this sample, this clonotype turned up many times. V is TRBV12-3 or TRBV12-4 and J is TRBJ2-7; 8 bases are shared with TRBD1. The CDR3 totals 14 residues. The junction had 9 bases not matched to a gene; V was cut back by 3 bases and J by 8 bases. This CDR3 is CASSLDRADTQQYF. The DNA for the CDR3 is TGTGCCAGCAGTTTGGACAGGGCAGATACCCAGCAGTACTTC.

This clonotype was detected only a few times. The J gene is TRBJ2-2, the V gene TRBV19; D not certain. Germline V gene sequence: CDR1 LNHDA, CDR2 SQIVND (reference sequence). The V end lost 2 bases, the J end lost 1 base, and 5 bases lay between the germline ends. The CDR3 totals 14 residues. The CDR3 region is CASSIRRNTGELFF. CDR3 bases: TGTGCCAGTAGTATAAGAAGGAACACCGGGGAGCTGTTTTTT. The full variable domain, completed using reference TRBV19 and TRBJ2-2, is DGGITQSPKYLFRKEGQNVTLSCEQNLNHDAMYWYRQDPGQGLRLIYYSQIVNDFQKGDIAEGYSVSREKKESFPLTVTSAQKNPTAFYLCASSIRRNTGELFFGEGSRLTVL.

This clonotype was found many times. V and J are TRBV6-1 and TRBJ1-5, with D maybe TRBD1 (5 bases). V lost 5 bases, J lost 0 bases, and 35 bases lay in between. Germline V gene sequence: CDR1 MNHNS, CDR2 SASEGT. The CDR3 is 23 residues long. DNA of the CDR3: TGTGCCAGCAGTTACCCAAGTGGCCGAGACTTAAATTCGGGGCCCTATAGCAATCAGCCCCAGCATTTT. It codes for CASSYPSGRDLNSGPYSNQPQHF.

This clonotype was detected ten times or more. The chain links TRBV20-1 to TRBJ2-3, with D tentatively TRBD1 or TRBD2 (5 bases each). CDR1 and CDR2 (germline): DFQATT, SNEGSKA (reference sequence). With 1 base removed from V and 3 bases from J, the gap between germline ends came to 17 bases. This CDR3 comprises 16 residues. The CDR3 reads CSARVPPPGLTDTQYF. DNA for the CDR3: TGCAGTGCTAGAGTTCCCCCCCCGGGGCTGACAGATACGCAGTATTTT.

This rearrangement joins TRBV5-1 to TRBJ1-1, with a weak D call TRBD1 (5 bases). Germline-derived CDR1 and CDR2 are SGHRS and YFSETQ. The CDR3 contains 17 residues. V lost 4 bases and J lost 0, with 19 bases in between. The CDR3 here is CASSLGGATVLNTEAFF. CDR3 DNA sequence: TGCGCCAGCAGCCTTGGCGGGGCGACAGTACTGAACACTGAAGCTTTCTTT.

As for this clonotype: A read error may explain this, as a much larger clone is one base away. V and J are TRBV27 and TRBJ2-1, with 7 positions matching TRBD2. Trimming removed 3 bases from V and 7 bases from J; junction bases left unmatched: 15. The CDR3 contains 17 residues. CDR1 and CDR2 (germline): MNHEY, SMNVEV (reference sequence). The chain's CDR3 is CASSLSRGGGGVNEQFF. The DNA of the CDR3 is TGTGCCAGCAGTTTGTCCCGCGGGGGTGGGGGTGTGAATGAGCAGTTCTTC.

In its sample, this clonotype was seen many times. This rearrangement joins TRBV3-1 to TRBJ1-6; no reliable D call. The CDR3 sequence is 14 residues long. V was cut by 0 bases and J by 2 bases, with 2 bases left in between. Germline loops: CDR1 LGHDT, CDR2 YNNKEL (reference sequence). The CDR3 loop reads CASSQDAYNSPLHF. In DNA, the CDR3 is TGTGCCAGCAGCCAAGATGCCTATAATTCACCCCTCCACTTT.

This clonotype was seen many times. The chain joins TRBV20-1 to TRBJ2-7, with D perhaps matching TRBD2 (6 bases). V shed 0 bases and J shed 2 bases, with 14 bases lying between them. The germline V gene encodes CDR1 DFQATT and CDR2 SNEGSKA (reference sequence). The CDR3 is 15 residues long. The CDR3 region has the DNA TGCAGTGCTAGAGATAACGCGGGATCAACCTACGAGCAGTACTTC. Translation gives CSARDNAGSTYEQYF.

In its sample, this clonotype was seen once. The CDR3: CASSLLAGGPYERYF. The DNA of the CDR3 is TGTGCCAGCAGTTTGCTAGCGGGAGGACCCTACGAACGGTACTTC. The chain recombines TRBV27 with TRBJ2-7, with TRBD2 matching 11 bases. CDR3 length: 15 amino acids. Germline CDR1 and CDR2: MNHEY and SMNVEV (reference sequence). J was trimmed by 12 bases and V by 3 bases; bases with no gene match: 13.

This clonotype has a handful of counts. The chain uses TRBV28 and TRBJ2-5; D not certain. This CDR3 has 12 amino acids. V was shortened by 6 bases and J by 2 bases, with 7 bases between the two germline ends. Germline CDR1 and CDR2: MDHEN and SYDVKM. The CDR3 reads CASRAAQETQYF. The CDR3 region has the DNA TGTGCCAGCAGGGCAGCACAAGAGACCCAGTACTTC.

This clonotype was seen ten or more times. The gene calls are TRBV2 and TRBJ2-7; D possibly uses TRBD1 or TRBD2 (5 bases each). CDR1 SNHLY and CDR2 FYNNEI come from the germline V gene. V lost 6 bases to trimming and J lost 0 bases, with 15 bases between them. This CDR3 region has 15 residues. This CDR3 is CASRAGTQSSYEQYF. The DNA of the CDR3 is TGTGCCAGCAGGGCCGGGACGCAAAGCTCCTACGAGCAGTACTTC. Together with reference TRBV2 and TRBJ2-7, the CDR3 gives the full variable domain: EPEVTQTPSHQVTQMGQEVILRCVPISNHLYFYWYRQILGQKVEFLVSFYNNEISEKSEIFDDQFSVERPDGSNFTLKIRSTKLEDSAMYFCASRAGTQSSYEQYFGPGTRLTVT.